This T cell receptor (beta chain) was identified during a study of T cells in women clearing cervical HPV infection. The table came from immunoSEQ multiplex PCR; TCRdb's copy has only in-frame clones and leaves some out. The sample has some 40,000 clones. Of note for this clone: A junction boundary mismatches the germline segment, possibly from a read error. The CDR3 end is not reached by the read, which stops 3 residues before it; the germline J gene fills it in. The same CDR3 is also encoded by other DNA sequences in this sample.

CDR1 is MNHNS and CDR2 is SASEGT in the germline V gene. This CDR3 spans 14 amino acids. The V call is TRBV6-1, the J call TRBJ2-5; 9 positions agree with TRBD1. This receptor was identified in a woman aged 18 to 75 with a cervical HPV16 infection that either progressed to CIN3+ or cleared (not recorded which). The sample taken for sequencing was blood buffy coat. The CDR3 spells CASSATGGAETQYF. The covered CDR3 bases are TGTGCCAGTAGTGCCACAGGGGGCGCAGAGACC.